The T cell receptor (beta chain) described here comes from a study of siplizumab effects on memory and regulatory T cells. Assay: immunoSEQ multiplex PCR; the TCRdb copy retains only in-frame clones and omits some. The sample records about 63,000 clones, 70% to 90% being singletons. This CDR3 comprises 13 residues. Trimming left V 5 bases short and J 2 bases short, with 9 bases between. The germline V gene has CDR1 SGHVS and CDR2 FQNEAQ. The receptor's source is a human donor in good health. V and J are TRBV7-8 and TRBJ1-2, with D perhaps matching TRBD1 (6 bases). The sequenced sample consisted of memory CD4+ T cells sorted from blood. In DNA, the CDR3 is TGTGCCAGCAGCCCGGACAGAAACTATGGCTACACCTTC. This gives the protein CASSPDRNYGYTF.